The present entry profiles one T cell receptor (beta chain) with its context. The sample belongs to a study of sequential checkpoint blockade in melanoma. Overall study context: Randomization was 1:1 between first-line nivolumab→ipilimumab and ipilimumab→nivolumab. Maintenance nivolumab came after either treatment sequence.

Germline lookup yields CDR1 SGDLS and CDR2 YYNGEE. The CDR3 covers 12 residues. V was cut by 0 bases and J by 6 bases, with 6 bases left in between. The protocol was immunoSEQ multiplex PCR, while the TCRdb copy is restricted to in-frame clones and leaves out a portion. This table has about 10,000 clones, around three quarters appearing once. Treatment given: randomized to nivolumab then ipilimumab (arm A) or the reverse (arm B). Sorted cells were live CD3+CD8+, lacking CD19 and CD56, from PBMCs. The sample consisted of CD8+ T cells sorted from blood (inferred from file names), taken from a patient given nivolumab and ipilimumab in sequence. The V and J genes are TRBV9 and TRBJ1-2; D is undetermined. This clonotype was sampled from a human donor with melanoma. Here the CDR3 reads CASSVARDGYTF. The CDR3 DNA follows: TGTGCCAGCAGCGTAGCGAGGGATGGCTACACCTTC.